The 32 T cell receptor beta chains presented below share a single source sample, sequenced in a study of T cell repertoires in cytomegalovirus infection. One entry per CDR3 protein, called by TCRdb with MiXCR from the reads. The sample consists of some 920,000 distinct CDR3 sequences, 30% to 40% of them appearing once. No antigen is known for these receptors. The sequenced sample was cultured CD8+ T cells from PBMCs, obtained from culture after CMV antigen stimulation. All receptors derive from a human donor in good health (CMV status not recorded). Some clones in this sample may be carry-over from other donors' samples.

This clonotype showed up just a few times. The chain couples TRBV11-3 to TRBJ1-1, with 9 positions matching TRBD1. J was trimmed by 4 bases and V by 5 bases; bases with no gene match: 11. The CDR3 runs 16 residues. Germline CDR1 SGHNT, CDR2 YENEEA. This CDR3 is CASSGGTGGGSTEAFF. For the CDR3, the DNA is TGTGCCAGCAGCGGAGGAACAGGGGGCGGGAGCACTGAAGCTTTCTTT.

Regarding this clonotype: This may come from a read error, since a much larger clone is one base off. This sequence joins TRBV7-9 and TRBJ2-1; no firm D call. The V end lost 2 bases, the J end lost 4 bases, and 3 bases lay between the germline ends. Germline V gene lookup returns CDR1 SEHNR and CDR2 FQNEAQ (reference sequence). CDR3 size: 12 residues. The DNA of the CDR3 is TGTGCCAGCAGCTTACAGTACAATGAGCAGTTCTTC. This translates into CASSLQYNEQFF.

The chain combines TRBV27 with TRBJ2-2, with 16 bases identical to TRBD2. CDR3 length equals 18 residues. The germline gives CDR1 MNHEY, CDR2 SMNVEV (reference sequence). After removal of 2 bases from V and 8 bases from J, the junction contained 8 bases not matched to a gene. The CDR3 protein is CASSLPGLAGGPFGELFF. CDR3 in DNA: TGTGCCAGCAGTTTACCGGGACTAGCGGGGGGGCCGTTTGGGGAGCTGTTTTTT.

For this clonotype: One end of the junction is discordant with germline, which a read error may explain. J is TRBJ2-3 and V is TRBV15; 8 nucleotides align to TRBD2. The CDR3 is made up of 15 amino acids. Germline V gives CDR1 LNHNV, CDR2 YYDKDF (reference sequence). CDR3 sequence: CATCSTGGYTYTQYF. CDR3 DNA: TGTGCCACCTGCAGCACGGGGGGGTACACTTATACGCAGTATTTT.

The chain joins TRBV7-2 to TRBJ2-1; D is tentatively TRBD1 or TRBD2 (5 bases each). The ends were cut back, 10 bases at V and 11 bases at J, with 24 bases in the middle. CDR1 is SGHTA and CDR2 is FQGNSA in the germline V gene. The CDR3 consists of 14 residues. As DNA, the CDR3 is TGTGCCACGCTTGCCGGCAGGGCCCGGGGAAAGCAGTTCTTC. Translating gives CATLAGRARGKQFF.

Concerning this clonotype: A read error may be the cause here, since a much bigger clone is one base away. In DNA form, the CDR3 reads TGTGTCAGCAGCTTTACCGTCAATGAGCAGTTCTTC. It translates to CVSSFTVNEQFF. The V call is TRBV7-2, the J call TRBJ2-1; D remains ambiguous. Per germline, CDR1 SGHTA and CDR2 FQGNSA. This CDR3 comprises 12 residues.

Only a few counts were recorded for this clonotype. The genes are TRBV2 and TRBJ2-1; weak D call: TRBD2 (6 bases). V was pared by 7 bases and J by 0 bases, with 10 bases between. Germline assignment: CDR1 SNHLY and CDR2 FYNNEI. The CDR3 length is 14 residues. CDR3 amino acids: CASKAGSSYNEQFF. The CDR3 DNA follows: TGTGCCAGCAAGGCGGGGAGCTCCTACAATGAGCAGTTCTTC.

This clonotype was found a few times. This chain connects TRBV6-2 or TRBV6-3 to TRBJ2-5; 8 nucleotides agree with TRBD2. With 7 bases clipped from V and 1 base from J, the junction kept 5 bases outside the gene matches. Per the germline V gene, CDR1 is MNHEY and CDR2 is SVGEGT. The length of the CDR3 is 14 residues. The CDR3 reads CASKAGVSQETQYF. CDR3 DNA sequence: TGTGCCAGCAAAGCGGGGGTTTCCCAAGAGACCCAGTACTTC.

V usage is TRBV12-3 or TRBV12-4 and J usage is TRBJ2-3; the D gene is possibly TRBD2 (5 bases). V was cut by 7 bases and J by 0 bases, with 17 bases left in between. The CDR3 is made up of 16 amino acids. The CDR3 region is CASTSLSSVSTDTQYF. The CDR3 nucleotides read TGTGCCAGCACTTCTTTGAGTAGCGTTAGCACAGATACGCAGTATTTT.

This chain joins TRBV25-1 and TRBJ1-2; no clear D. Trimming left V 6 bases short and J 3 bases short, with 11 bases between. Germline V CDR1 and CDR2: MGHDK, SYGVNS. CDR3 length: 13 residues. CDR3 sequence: CASRGDGYYGYTF. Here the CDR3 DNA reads TGTGCCAGCAGAGGAGACGGTTACTATGGCTACACCTTC.

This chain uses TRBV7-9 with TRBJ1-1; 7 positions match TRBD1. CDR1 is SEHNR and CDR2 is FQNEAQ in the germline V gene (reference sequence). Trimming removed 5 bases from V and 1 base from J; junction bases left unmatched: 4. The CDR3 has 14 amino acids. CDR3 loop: CASSHTGANTEAFF. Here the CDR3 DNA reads TGTGCCAGCAGCCACACAGGGGCGAACACTGAAGCTTTCTTT.

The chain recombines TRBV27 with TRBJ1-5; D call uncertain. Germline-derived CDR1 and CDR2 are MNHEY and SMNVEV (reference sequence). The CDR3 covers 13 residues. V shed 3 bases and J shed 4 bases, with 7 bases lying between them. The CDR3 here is CASSLAINQPQHF. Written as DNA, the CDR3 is TGTGCCAGCAGTTTGGCGATAAATCAGCCCCAGCATTTT.

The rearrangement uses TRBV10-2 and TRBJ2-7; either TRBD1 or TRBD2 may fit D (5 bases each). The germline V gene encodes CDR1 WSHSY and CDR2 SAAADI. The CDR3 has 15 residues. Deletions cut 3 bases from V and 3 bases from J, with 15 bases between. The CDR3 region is CASSDGGFLDYEQYF. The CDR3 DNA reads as TGCGCCAGCAGTGATGGGGGTTTTTTAGACTACGAGCAGTACTTC.

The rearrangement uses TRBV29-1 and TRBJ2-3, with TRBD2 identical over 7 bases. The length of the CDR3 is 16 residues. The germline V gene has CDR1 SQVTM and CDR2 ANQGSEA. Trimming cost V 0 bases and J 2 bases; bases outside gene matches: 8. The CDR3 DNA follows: TGCAGCGTTGAAGAGGGGGGGACCCAATACACAGATACGCAGTATTTT. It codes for CSVEEGGTQYTDTQYF.

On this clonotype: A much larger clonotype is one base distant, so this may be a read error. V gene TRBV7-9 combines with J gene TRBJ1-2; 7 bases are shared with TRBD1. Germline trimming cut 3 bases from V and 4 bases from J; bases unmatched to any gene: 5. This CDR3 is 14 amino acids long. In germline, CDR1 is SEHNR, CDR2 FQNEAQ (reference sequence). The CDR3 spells CASSFSGQSYGYTF. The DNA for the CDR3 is TGTGCCAGCAGCTTCTCGGGACAGTCCTATGGCTACACCTTC.

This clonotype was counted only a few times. CDR3 sequence reads: CASSLALLGQFF. In DNA form, the CDR3 reads TGTGCCAGCAGCTTAGCGCTGCTAGGGCAGTTCTTC. This rearrangement joins TRBV7-6 to TRBJ2-1; D is unclear. V was pared by 0 bases and J by 12 bases, with 9 bases between. Germline V gene sequence: CDR1 SGHVS, CDR2 FNYEAQ. This CDR3 has 12 amino acids.

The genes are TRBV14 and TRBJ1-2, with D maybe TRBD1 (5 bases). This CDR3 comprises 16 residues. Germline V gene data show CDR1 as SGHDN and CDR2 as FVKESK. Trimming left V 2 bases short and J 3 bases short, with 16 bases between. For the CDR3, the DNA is TGTGCCAGCAGCCAAAACCCCACCGGGACGTACTATGGCTACACCTTC. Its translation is CASSQNPTGTYYGYTF.

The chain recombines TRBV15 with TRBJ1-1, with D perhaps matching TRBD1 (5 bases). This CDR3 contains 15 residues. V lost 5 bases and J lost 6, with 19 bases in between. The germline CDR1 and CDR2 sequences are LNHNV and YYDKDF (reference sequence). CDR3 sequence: CATSERDPRGAEAFF. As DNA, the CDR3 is TGTGCCACCAGCGAACGGGACCCCCGAGGGGCTGAAGCTTTCTTT.

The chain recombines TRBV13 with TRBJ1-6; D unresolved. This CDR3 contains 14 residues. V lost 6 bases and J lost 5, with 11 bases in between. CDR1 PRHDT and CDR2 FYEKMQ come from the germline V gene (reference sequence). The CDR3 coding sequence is TGTGCCAGCAGTTGGGCAGGTGATAATTCACCCCTCCACTTT. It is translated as CASSWAGDNSPLHF.

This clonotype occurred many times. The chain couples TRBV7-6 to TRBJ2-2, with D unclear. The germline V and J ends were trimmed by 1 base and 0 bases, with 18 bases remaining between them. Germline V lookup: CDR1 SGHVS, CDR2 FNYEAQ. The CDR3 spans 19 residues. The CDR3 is CASSLGAGLQFANTGELFF. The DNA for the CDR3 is TGTGCCAGCAGCTTAGGGGCAGGCCTCCAGTTCGCGAACACCGGGGAGCTGTTTTTT. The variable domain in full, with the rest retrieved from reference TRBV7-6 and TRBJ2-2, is GAGVSQSPRYKVTKRGQDVALRCDPISGHVSLYWYRQALGQGPEFLTYFNYEAQQDKSGLPNDRFSAERPEGSISTLTIQRTEQRDSAMYRCASSLGAGLQFANTGELFFGEGSRLTVL.

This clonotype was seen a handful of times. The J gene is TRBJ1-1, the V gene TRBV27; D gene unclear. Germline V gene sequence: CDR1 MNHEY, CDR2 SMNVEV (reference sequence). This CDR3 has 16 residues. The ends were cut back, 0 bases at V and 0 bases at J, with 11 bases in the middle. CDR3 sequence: CASSLSFTTMNTEAFF. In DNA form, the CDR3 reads TGTGCCAGCAGTTTATCATTCACCACCATGAACACTGAAGCTTTCTTT.

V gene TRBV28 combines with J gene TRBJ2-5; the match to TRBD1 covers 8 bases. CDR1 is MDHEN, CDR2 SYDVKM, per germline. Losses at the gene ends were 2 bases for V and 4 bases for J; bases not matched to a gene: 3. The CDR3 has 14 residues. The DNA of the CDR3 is TGTGCCAGCAGTTTAGGTGACAGGGGAGAGACCCAGTACTTC. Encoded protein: CASSLGDRGETQYF.

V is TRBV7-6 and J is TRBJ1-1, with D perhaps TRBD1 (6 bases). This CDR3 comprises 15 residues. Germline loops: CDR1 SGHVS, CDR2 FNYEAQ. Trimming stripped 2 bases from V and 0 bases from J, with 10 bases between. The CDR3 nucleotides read TGTGCCAGCAGCTTACGGACAGTTATGAACACTGAAGCTTTCTTT. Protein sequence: CASSLRTVMNTEAFF.

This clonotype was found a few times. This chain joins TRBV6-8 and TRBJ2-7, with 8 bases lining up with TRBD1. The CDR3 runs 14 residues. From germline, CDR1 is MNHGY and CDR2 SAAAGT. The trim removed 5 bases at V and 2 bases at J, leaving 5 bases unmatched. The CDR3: CASSTRGRPYEQYV. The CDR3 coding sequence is TGTGCCAGCAGTACCAGGGGGCGACCCTACGAGCAGTACGTC.

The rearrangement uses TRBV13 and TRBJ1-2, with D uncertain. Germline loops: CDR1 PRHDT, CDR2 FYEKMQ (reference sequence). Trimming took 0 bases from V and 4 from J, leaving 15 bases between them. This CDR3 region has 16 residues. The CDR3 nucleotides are TGTGCCAGCAGCTTAGGCCTGAGGGAGGGCATCTATGGCTACACCTTC. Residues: CASSLGLREGIYGYTF.

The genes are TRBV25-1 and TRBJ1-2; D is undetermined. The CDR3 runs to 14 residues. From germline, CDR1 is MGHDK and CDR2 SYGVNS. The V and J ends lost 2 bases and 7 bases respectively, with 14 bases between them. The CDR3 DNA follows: TGTGCCAGCAGTGAAGGTTCCTTATCTGGTGGCTACACCTTC. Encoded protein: CASSEGSLSGGYTF.

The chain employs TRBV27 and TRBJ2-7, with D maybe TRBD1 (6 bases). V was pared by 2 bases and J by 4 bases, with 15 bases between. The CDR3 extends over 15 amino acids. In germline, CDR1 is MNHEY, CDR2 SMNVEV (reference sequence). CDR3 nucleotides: TGTGCCAGCAGTTTAGGGCCTAAGGGGGAGTACGAGCAGTACTTC. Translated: CASSLGPKGEYEQYF.

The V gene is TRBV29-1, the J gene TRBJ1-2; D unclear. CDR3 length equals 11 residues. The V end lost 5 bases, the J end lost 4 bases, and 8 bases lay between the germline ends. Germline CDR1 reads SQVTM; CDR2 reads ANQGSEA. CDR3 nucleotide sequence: TGCAGCGTTTCAGGAATCTATGGCTACACCTTC. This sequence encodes CSVSGIYGYTF.

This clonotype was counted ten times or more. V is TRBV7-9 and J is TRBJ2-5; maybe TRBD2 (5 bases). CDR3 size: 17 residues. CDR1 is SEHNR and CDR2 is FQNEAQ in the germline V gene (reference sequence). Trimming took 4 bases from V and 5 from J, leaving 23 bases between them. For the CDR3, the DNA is TGTGCCAGCAGCTGGCTCCCGGGATCGGGGAATTTGGAGACCCAGTACTTC. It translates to CASSWLPGSGNLETQYF.

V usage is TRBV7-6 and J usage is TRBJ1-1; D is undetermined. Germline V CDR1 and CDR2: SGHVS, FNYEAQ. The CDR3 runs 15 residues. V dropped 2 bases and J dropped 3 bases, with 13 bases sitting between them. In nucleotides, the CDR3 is TGTGCCAGCAGCTTATCTGCAGGACCGCACACTGAAGCTTTCTTT. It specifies CASSLSAGPHTEAFF.

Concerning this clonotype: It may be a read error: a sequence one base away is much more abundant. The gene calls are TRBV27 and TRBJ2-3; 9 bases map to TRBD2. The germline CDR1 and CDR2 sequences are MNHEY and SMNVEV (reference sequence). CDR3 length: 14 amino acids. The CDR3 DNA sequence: TGTGTCAGCAGTTTTGCGGGGGGGCCTTATACGCAGTATTTT. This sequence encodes CVSSFAGGPYTQYF.

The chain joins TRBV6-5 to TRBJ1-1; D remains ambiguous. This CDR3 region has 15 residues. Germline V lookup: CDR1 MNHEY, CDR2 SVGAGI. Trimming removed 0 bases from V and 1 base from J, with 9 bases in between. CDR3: CASSYSKAANTEAFF. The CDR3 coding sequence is TGTGCCAGCAGTTACTCGAAGGCAGCGAACACTGAAGCTTTCTTT.